Listed below are T cell receptor beta chains from one sample, sequenced in a study of human T cells and chemical hapten exposure. Each CDR3 protein gets one entry after TCRdb re-called the RACE reads with MiXCR. The sample includes about 100,000 distinct CDR3 sequences, 11% of them seen just once. Sequenced material: whole blood, taken in connection with sensitization to the hapten diphenylcyclopropenone (DPC). The receptor set was obtained from a woman aged 40 to 50 with alopecia areata. Some clones in this sample may be carry-over from other donors' samples. Each CDR3 is given with its conserved first and last residue. The D gene is left open where the match is weak. Some rows mark clone size as missing; the rest say once, few, many or name a class of expanded clone.

few TRBJ1-2 . TRBV5-1 TGCGCCAGCAGCTTGCTACCGCAGGGGACCGGCTACACCTTC CASSLLPQGTGYTF
. TRBJ2-5 . TRBV28 TGTGCCAGCAGTTTATCTCGGACCGGCCCGGAGACCCAGTACTTC CASSLSRTGPETQYF
many TRBJ1-5 . TRBV6-2/TRBV6-3 TGTGCCAGCAGTCGACGGGACCCTTGGCAGCCCCAGCATTTT CASSRRDPWQPQHF
many TRBJ1-1 TRBD1 TRBV20-1 TGCAGTGCTAGAGGGGACAGGAACACTGAAGCTTTCTTT CSARGDRNTEAFF
. TRBJ2-5 TRBD2 TRBV29-1 TGCAGCGTTTTGAGGACGGGGGGGGCCACGGAGACCCAGTACTTC CSVLRTGGATETQYF
. TRBJ2-3 . TRBV29-1 TGCAGCGTTGTTCCGGCAGATACGCAGTATTTT CSVVPADTQYF
. TRBJ1-3 . TRBV10-3 TGTGCCATCATCGGGACGGGCCCCTCTGGAAACACCATATATTTT CAIIGTGPSGNTIYF
few TRBJ2-5 . TRBV18 TGTGCCAGCTCAAGGACCTGGGCAGCGCAAGAGACCCAGTACTTC CASSRTWAAQETQYF
. TRBJ2-7 . TRBV25-1 TGTGCCAGCACATTAAAAAGGGGGAGCTACGAGCAGTACTTC CASTLKRGSYEQYF
. TRBJ1-3 . TRBV30 TGTGCCTGGAGTGTAAAAGCGAGTGGAAACACCATATATTTT CAWSVKASGNTIYF
. TRBJ2-2 TRBD2 TRBV7-2 TGTGCCAGCAGCTCCCTGGCGGGAGGGAACACCGGGGAGCTGTTTTTT CASSSLAGGNTGELFF
many TRBJ2-7 . TRBV23-1 TGCGCCAGCAGTCTAATCGTGAGACCTGGAAAGGAGTACTTC CASSLIVRPGKEYF
. TRBJ1-2 . TRBV5-1 TGCGCCAGCAGCCTAGGGCGGTCTCGTTTCTATGGCTACACCTTC CASSLGRSRFYGYTF
many TRBJ2-2 . TRBV4-3 TGCGCCAGCAGCCAAGATCTGTCGCTCGGCACCGGGGAGCTGTTTTTT CASSQDLSLGTGELFF
. TRBJ2-3 . TRBV7-2 TGTGCCAGCAGCCCCTCCGCCAGGGGAGATACGCAGTATTTT CASSPSARGDTQYF
many TRBJ1-2 . TRBV4-3 TGCGCCAGCAGCCAAGAGTCCAGGAACTATGGCTACACCTTC CASSQESRNYGYTF
few TRBJ1-2 . TRBV11-2 TGTGCCAGCAGCTTAGATACAGTCGTCGGCGGCTACACCTTC CASSLDTVVGGYTF
. TRBJ2-7 TRBD2 TRBV28 TGTGCCAGCAGAGAACTAGCGGGGGCCTCCTACGAGCAGTACTTC CASRELAGASYEQYF
. TRBJ2-6 . TRBV10-2 TGCGCCAGCAGTGAGTCCCCCTCACGGGCCCCCTCTGGGGCCAACGTCCTGACTTTC CASSESPSRAPSGANVLTF
few TRBJ2-5 TRBD1 TRBV12-5 TGTGCTAGTGGTAAGGGGACAGCGCAAGAGACCCAGTACTTC CASGKGTAQETQYF
few TRBJ2-3 TRBD2 TRBV6-6 TGTGCCAGCAGTTACCCCACTCGCCGGACTAGCGGAAAGGGTGGCACAGATACGCAGTATTTT CASSYPTRRTSGKGGTDTQYF
many TRBJ1-5 . TRBV7-2 TGTGCCAGCAGCTCAACGGAGGTCGGCAATCAGCCCCAGCATTTT CASSSTEVGNQPQHF
many TRBJ1-2 . TRBV19 TGTGCCAGTAGGCAAGGCGGGACGGTCTATGGCTACACCTTC CASRQGGTVYGYTF
few TRBJ2-3 . TRBV5-8 TGTGCCAGCAGCTTGGAATCCGCAGGCGGCACAGATACGCAGTATTTT CASSLESAGGTDTQYF
. TRBJ2-3 . TRBV7-2 TGTGCCAGCAGCTTCGGGACTTGGGGGGATACGCAGTATTTT CASSFGTWGDTQYF
. TRBJ2-2 TRBD2 TRBV4-3 TGCGCCAGCAGCCAGTCCTTAGCGGGAGTTGGGACCGGGGAGCTGTTTTTT CASSQSLAGVGTGELFF
many TRBJ2-1 . TRBV4-3 TGCGCCAGCAGCCAAGATAGAGGGCTAGCCCCGAGCTCCTACAATGAGCAGTTCTTC CASSQDRGLAPSSYNEQFF
. TRBJ2-5 . TRBV18 TGTGCCAGCTCCCCGGACAGTCCGAAGACCCAGTACTTC CASSPDSPKTQYF
few TRBJ1-1 . TRBV18 TGTGCCAGCTCACCACCGACGCAGCAGAACACTGAAGCTTTCTTT CASSPPTQQNTEAFF
many TRBJ2-5 TRBD2 TRBV7-2 TGTGCCAGCAGCCCGGGACTAGCGGGTTTCCAAGAGACCCAGTACTTC CASSPGLAGFQETQYF
few TRBJ2-3 TRBD1 TRBV20-1 TGCAGTGTCCTCCCCGGGACAGGGGGCGTTAGCACAGATACGCAGTATTTT CSVLPGTGGVSTDTQYF
many TRBJ1-1 . TRBV7-9 TGTGCCAGCAGCTTGAGCACAGGCCGGTACACTGAAGCTTTCTTT CASSLSTGRYTEAFF
. TRBJ2-7 . TRBV5-1 TGCGCCAGCTCCCGGGACTCAATCTCCTACGAGCAGTACTTC CASSRDSISYEQYF
. TRBJ2-2 . TRBV3-1 TGTGCCAGCAGCCAAGACAGGGGTGACACCGGGGAGCTGTTTTTT CASSQDRGDTGELFF
many TRBJ2-7 TRBD1 TRBV7-2 TGTGCCAGCAGCAATAGCCGGGACAGCTACGAGCAGTACTTC CASSNSRDSYEQYF
few TRBJ2-1 TRBD2 TRBV7-8 TGTGCCAGCAGCTTAGGGCGGGAGTACAATGAGCAGTTCTTC CASSLGREYNEQFF
few TRBJ2-1 TRBD1 TRBV6-2/TRBV6-3 TGTGCCAGCAAAACCGGGACAGCCTCCTACAATGAGCAGTTCTTC CASKTGTASYNEQFF
few TRBJ2-3 TRBD1 TRBV11-1 TGTGCCAGCAGCTTAAACAGGGGGACACACACAGATACGCAGTATTTT CASSLNRGTHTDTQYF
many TRBJ1-5 . TRBV7-8 TGTGCCAGCAGCTTAGTGGGGCGGTTGAATCAGCCCCAGCATTTT CASSLVGRLNQPQHF
many TRBJ2-1 TRBD2 TRBV11-2 TGTGCCAGCAGCTTGTTAACTAGCGGGAGGGTTAATGAGCAGTTCTTC CASSLLTSGRVNEQFF
. TRBJ1-1 . TRBV19 TGTGCCAGTAGCGGTTTTGATGGGGGAGCTGAAGCTTTCTTT CASSGFDGGAEAFF
. TRBJ1-1 . TRBV5-5 TGTGCCAGCAGCGGCCGGTTTGTCACTGAAGCTTTCTTT CASSGRFVTEAFF
few TRBJ2-2 . TRBV20-1 TGCAGTGCCCCACTGTGGTCGCGGAGGGGGAACACCGGGGAGCTGTTTTTT CSAPLWSRRGNTGELFF
few TRBJ2-3 TRBD1 TRBV12-3/TRBV12-4 TGTGCCAGCAGTTTACTTCCGGGACAGGGGAGGGCAGATACGCAGTATTTT CASSLLPGQGRADTQYF
many TRBJ1-5 . TRBV20-1 TGCAGTGCTATCCCGGATCGCAATCAGCCCCAGCATTTT CSAIPDRNQPQHF
many TRBJ2-7 . TRBV6-5 TGTGCCAGCTTTAATATCCGGGACTACGAGCAGTACTTC CASFNIRDYEQYF
once TRBJ1-2 TRBD1 TRBV10-3 TGTGCCATCAGTGAGTCTGGGGCAGGGGGCATCCCGAGTGGCTACACCTTC CAISESGAGGIPSGYTF